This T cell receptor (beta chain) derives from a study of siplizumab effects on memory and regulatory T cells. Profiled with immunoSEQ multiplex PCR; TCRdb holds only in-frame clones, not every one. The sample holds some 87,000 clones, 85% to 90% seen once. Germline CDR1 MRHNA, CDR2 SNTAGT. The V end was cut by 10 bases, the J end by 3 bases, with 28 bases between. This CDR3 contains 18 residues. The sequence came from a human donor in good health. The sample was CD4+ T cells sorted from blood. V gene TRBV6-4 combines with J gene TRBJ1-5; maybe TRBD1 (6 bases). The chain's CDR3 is CATPGGQLPLGANQPQHF. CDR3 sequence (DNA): TGTGCCACCCCGGGAGGACAGTTACCTCTCGGGGCCAATCAGCCCCAGCATTTT.